A single sample gave rise to the 22 T cell receptor beta chains below, sequenced in a study of cytomegalovirus exposure and HLA in healthy donors. The method was immunoSEQ multiplex PCR; TCRdb's version includes in-frame clones alone and lacks a portion of them. The profile shows a few hundred thousand clones, 80% to 90% of them singletons. The material sequenced was PBMCs. All receptors derive from a woman aged 18 to 35 in good health and CMV-seronegative.

This sequence joins TRBV25-1 and TRBJ2-2, with TRBD1 matching over 8 bases. The CDR3 spans 13 residues. The V and J ends lost 3 bases and 7 bases, in that order; junction bases with no gene match: 1. The germline gives CDR1 MGHDK, CDR2 SYGVNS. Here the CDR3 reads CASSETGVGELFF. As DNA, the CDR3 is TGTGCCAGCAGTGAGACAGGGGTCGGGGAGCTGTTTTTT.

This chain uses TRBV6-5 with TRBJ2-3; D is possibly TRBD2 (5 bases). CDR1 is MNHEY and CDR2 is SVGAGI in the germline V gene. Trimming stripped 0 bases from V and 8 bases from J, with 9 bases between. There are 13 residues in the CDR3. CDR3: CASSYSGAGTQYF. The CDR3 region has the DNA TGTGCCAGCAGTTACTCGGGAGCCGGTACGCAGTATTTT.

The chain carries TRBV11-2 and TRBJ2-4; TRBD1 agrees at 7 bases. The CDR3 is 16 residues long. V shed 3 bases and J 2 bases; nucleotides not matched to a gene: 7. Germline CDR1 is SGHAT and CDR2 is FQNNGV. Here the CDR3 reads CASSLGATGPKNIQYF. The CDR3 coding sequence is TGTGCCAGCAGCTTGGGGGCGACAGGGCCCAAAAACATTCAGTACTTC.

This chain joins TRBV6-5 and TRBJ1-5; weak D call: TRBD1 (5 bases). This CDR3 has 13 residues. V lost 2 bases, J lost 7 bases, and 9 bases lay in between. The germline V gene encodes CDR1 MNHEY and CDR2 SVGAGI. The CDR3 DNA reads as TGTGCCAGCAGTTACGACAGCGGGCAGCCCCAGCATTTT. Amino acid sequence: CASSYDSGQPQHF.

This clone was counted at least ten times. The V and J genes are TRBV4-2 and TRBJ2-3, with D hard to call. CDR1 LGHNA and CDR2 YNFKEQ come from the germline V gene. This CDR3 region has 15 residues. Deletions cut 2 bases from V and 6 bases from J, with 15 bases between. DNA for the CDR3: TGTGCCAGCAGCCAACTTCCAACTACGTTCGATACGCAGTATTTT. Translating it yields CASSQLPTTFDTQYF.

The V gene is TRBV7-6, the J gene TRBJ2-5; 7 bases are a match to TRBD1. V gave up 1 base and J gave up 5 bases; unmatched junction bases: 7. The CDR3 has 15 amino acids. The germline gives CDR1 SGHVS, CDR2 FNYEAQ. CDR3 bases: TGTGCCAGCAGCTTAGTACAGGGGTATGTGGAGACCCAGTACTTC. Its protein product is CASSLVQGYVETQYF.

The J gene is TRBJ2-6, the V gene TRBV30; possible D gene TRBD2, 6 bases. The CDR3 is made up of 18 amino acids. CDR1 and CDR2 from the germline V gene are GTSNPN and SVGIG (reference sequence). Trimming took off 2 bases at V and 0 bases at J, with 17 bases between the two ends. CDR3: CAWSPPRDWRSGANVLTF. For the CDR3, the DNA is TGTGCCTGGAGTCCTCCAAGGGACTGGCGCTCTGGGGCCAACGTCCTGACTTTC.

To note about this clone: This sample also contains other DNA sequences that code for the same CDR3. J is TRBJ2-5 and V is TRBV30, with D possibly being TRBD2 (5 bases). The CDR3 totals 11 residues. V was clipped by 1 base and J by 5 bases, with 5 bases between them. Germline CDR1 reads GTSNPN; CDR2 reads SVGIG (reference sequence). The CDR3: CAWSGGETQYF. The CDR3 nucleotides read TGTGCCTGGAGTGGCGGGGAGACCCAGTACTTC.

The rearrangement joins TRBV5-1 to TRBJ2-7; 9 bases map to TRBD2. CDR1 is SGHRS and CDR2 is YFSETQ in the germline V gene. V shed 4 bases, J shed 6 bases, and the junction held 11 bases outside the gene matches. This CDR3 region has 15 residues. CDR3 nucleotide sequence: TGCGCCAGCAGCCTGGATCGAGCGGGAGGAGGCGAGCAGTACTTC. Amino acid sequence: CASSLDRAGGGEQYF. The entire variable domain, with the rest obtained from reference TRBV5-1 and TRBJ2-7, is as follows: KAGVTQTPRYLIKTRGQQVTLSCSPISGHRSVSWYQQTPGQGLQFLFEYFSETQRNKGNFPGRFSGRQFSNSRSEMNVSTLELGDSALYLCASSLDRAGGGEQYFGPGTRLTVT.

The chain is built from TRBV28 and TRBJ1-2; D is uncertain. Trimming took 4 bases from V and 4 from J, leaving 13 bases between them. CDR1 MDHEN and CDR2 SYDVKM come from the germline V gene. CDR3 length equals 14 residues. CDR3 nucleotide sequence: TGTGCCAGCAGTTCCGGTCTTCTCCTCTATGGCTACACCTTC. Translated, it gives CASSSGLLLYGYTF.

CDR3 sequence: CASSPLQGSEQYF. The CDR3 DNA reads as TGTGCCAGCAGTCCCCTGCAGGGGTCCGAGCAGTACTTC. The chain has TRBV27 and TRBJ2-7, with D perhaps matching TRBD1 (6 bases). With 5 bases removed from V and 6 bases from J, the gap between germline ends came to 14 bases. This CDR3 has 13 residues. Germline-derived CDR1 and CDR2 are MNHEY and SMNVEV (reference sequence).

The chain links TRBV12-5 to TRBJ1-1, with D perhaps matching TRBD1 (6 bases). From germline, CDR1 is LGHNT and CDR2 FRNRAP. The V and J ends lost 6 bases and 1 base respectively, with 9 bases between them. This CDR3 region has 13 residues. The CDR3 bases are TGTGCTAGTGGAAACAGGGAGAACACTGAAGCTTTCTTT. Its translation is CASGNRENTEAFF.

As concerns this clone: The sample contains more than one DNA sequence encoding this CDR3. The chain carries TRBV4-3 and TRBJ2-1, with D unclear. V lost 4 bases and J 0 bases, leaving 10 bases between the germline ends. The CDR3 is 15 residues long. CDR1 and CDR2 from the germline V gene are LGHNA and YSLEER. CDR3 loop: CASSPGRSSYNEQFF. In DNA, the CDR3 is TGCGCCAGCAGCCCGGGTAGGAGCTCCTACAATGAGCAGTTCTTC.

The V gene is TRBV19, the J gene TRBJ2-7, with D tentatively TRBD2 (5 bases). Germline loops: CDR1 LNHDA, CDR2 SQIVND (reference sequence). CDR3 size: 13 residues. V was clipped by 5 bases and J by 4 bases, with 12 bases between them. CDR3 residues: CASSLRVWYEQYF. The CDR3 DNA reads as TGTGCCAGTAGTTTGCGGGTGTGGTACGAGCAGTACTTC.

The gene calls are TRBV6-1 and TRBJ1-4; tentatively, D is TRBD1 (5 bases). The germline CDR1 and CDR2 sequences are MNHNS and SASEGT. V was clipped by 0 bases and J by 8 bases, with 16 bases between them. This CDR3 is built from 16 residues. The CDR3 reads CASSEAMAGWGEKLFF. DNA of the CDR3: TGTGCCAGCAGTGAAGCGATGGCAGGGTGGGGAGAAAAACTGTTTTTT.

This clone came up a few times. The gene calls are TRBV18 and TRBJ2-1; TRBD2 is a possible D gene (5 bases). In germline, CDR1 is KGHSH, CDR2 LQKENI. This CDR3 is 14 amino acids long. V gave up 5 bases and J gave up 4 bases, with 12 bases separating them. CDR3 region: CASSRITGYNEQFF. DNA of the CDR3: TGTGCCAGCTCAAGGATCACGGGGTACAATGAGCAGTTCTTC.

The chain recombines TRBV28 with TRBJ1-2, with 8 bases matching TRBD1. Germline values: CDR1 MDHEN, CDR2 SYDVKM. The CDR3 extends over 15 amino acids. V lost 8 bases, J lost 4 bases, and 12 bases stayed unmatched. CDR3 loop: CASFGQGNWGYGYTF. The DNA of the CDR3 is TGTGCCAGCTTTGGACAGGGTAATTGGGGCTATGGCTACACCTTC.

CDR3 sequence: CAISAGSYEQYF. For the CDR3, the DNA is TGTGCCATCAGTGCAGGGTCCTACGAGCAGTACTTC. The chain has TRBV10-3 and TRBJ2-7; D is possibly TRBD1 (5 bases). The CDR3 runs to 12 residues. CDR1 is ENHRY, CDR2 SYGVKD, per germline. The V end lost 4 bases, the J end lost 1 base, and 5 bases lay between the germline ends.

The V and J genes are TRBV5-1 and TRBJ1-2; TRBD1 might be the D (6 bases). Trimming pared 0 bases from V and 4 bases from J, leaving 10 bases between. CDR3 length: 14 amino acids. Germline CDR1 and CDR2: SGHRS and YFSETQ. The CDR3 is CASSLAGDAYGYTF. DNA of the CDR3: TGCGCCAGCAGCTTGGCAGGGGACGCCTATGGCTACACCTTC.

This clone was recorded a few times. The rearrangement links TRBV29-1 to TRBJ1-1; D is undetermined. The CDR3 has 13 amino acids. V dropped 1 base and J dropped 2 bases, with 8 bases sitting between them. Looked up from germline, CDR1 is SQVTM and CDR2 is ANQGSEA. CDR3 nucleotide sequence: TGCAGCGTTGAAGTGGTCACTAACACTGAAGCTTTCTTT. Amino acid sequence: CSVEVVTNTEAFF.

This clone occurred a few times. V usage is TRBV6-5 and J usage is TRBJ1-1, with TRBD1 matching over 11 bases. Germline CDR1 MNHEY, CDR2 SVGAGI. This CDR3 is built from 14 residues. The trim removed 5 bases at V and 11 bases at J, leaving 10 bases unmatched. CDR3: CASSRTGGKSRAFF. The CDR3 nucleotides read TGTGCCAGCAGTAGGACAGGGGGCAAGTCGCGCGCTTTCTTT.

The gene calls are TRBV29-1 and TRBJ1-5, with a tentative D call TRBD1 (5 bases). The germline CDR1 and CDR2 sequences are SQVTM and ANQGSEA. The CDR3 sequence is 11 residues long. Here the CDR3 reads CRGGSNQPQHF. As DNA, the CDR3 is TGCAGGGGGGGTAGCAATCAGCCCCAGCATTTT.